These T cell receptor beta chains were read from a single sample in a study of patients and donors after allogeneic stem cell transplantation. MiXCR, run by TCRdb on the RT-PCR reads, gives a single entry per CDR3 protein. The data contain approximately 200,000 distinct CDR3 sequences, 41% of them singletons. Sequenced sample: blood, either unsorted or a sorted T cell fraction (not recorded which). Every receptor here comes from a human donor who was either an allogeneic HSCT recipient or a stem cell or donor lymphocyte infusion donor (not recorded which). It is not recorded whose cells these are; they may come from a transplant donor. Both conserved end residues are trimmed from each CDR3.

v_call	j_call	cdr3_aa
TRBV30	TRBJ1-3	AWSGSGNTIY
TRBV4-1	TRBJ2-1	ASSQVPDYGGF
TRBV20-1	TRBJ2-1	SARPGNYNEQF
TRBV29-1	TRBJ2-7	SVESGHDYEQY
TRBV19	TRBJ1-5	ASIPGSGRNNQPQH
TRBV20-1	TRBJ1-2	SARAQGHQGYGYT
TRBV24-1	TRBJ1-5	ATSDLGSDQPQH
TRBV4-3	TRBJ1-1	ASSQATLGSGTEAF
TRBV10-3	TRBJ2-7	AISSILDEQY
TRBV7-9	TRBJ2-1	ASSSSTSGTLGEQF
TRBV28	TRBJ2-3	ASSFPIGADTQY
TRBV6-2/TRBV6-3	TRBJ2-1	ASGDAEQF
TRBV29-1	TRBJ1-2	SVVWGSDYGYT
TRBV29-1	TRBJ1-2	SVVQSPYGYT
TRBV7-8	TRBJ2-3	ASSLESGDTQY
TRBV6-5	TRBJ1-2	ASSWGTEYGYT
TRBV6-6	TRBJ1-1	ASSLGPDPNTEAF
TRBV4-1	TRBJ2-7	ASSQDPYEQY
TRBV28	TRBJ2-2	ASSILPTLAGELF
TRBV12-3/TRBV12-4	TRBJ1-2	ASSLVRGTGNGYT
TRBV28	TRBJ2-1	ASSPGPTYNEQF
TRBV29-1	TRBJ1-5	SVGRGQGKRP
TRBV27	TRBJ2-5	ASSLVLALGETQY
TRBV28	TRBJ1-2	ASSLPGLEGGYT
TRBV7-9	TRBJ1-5	ASSLPGSGQPQH
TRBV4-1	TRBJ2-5	ASSQGADQETQY
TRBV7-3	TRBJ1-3	ASSLTGQGTLY
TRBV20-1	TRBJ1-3	SASQGGTIY
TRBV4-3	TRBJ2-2	ASSQEGTPTAGELF
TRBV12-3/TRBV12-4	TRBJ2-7	ASGQVDYEQY
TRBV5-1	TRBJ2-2	ASYSNRNGGELF
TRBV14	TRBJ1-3	ASSQALNSGNTIY
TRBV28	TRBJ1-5	ASSWDGSNQPQH
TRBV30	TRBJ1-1	AWMRTANTEAF
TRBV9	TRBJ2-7	ASSGTGNSYEQY